These T cell receptor beta chains were read from a single sample in a study of blood T cells in healthy people across ages. TCRdb re-analysed the 5' RACE reads in MiXCR, keeping a single row per CDR3 protein. The sample consists of 1.4 million or so distinct CDR3 sequences, approximately 43% of them appearing once. Input material: blood. The receptor set was obtained from a woman between 18 and 29 years old in good health. Both conserved end residues are part of each CDR3. The D gene is left open where the match is weak. Not every row has a clone size; where given, it reads once, few, many or a size class.

cdr3_nt: TGTACCAGCAGTTACAGGGTCGGGCAGTACTTC; cdr3_aa: CTSSYRVGQYF; d_call: NA; j_call: TRBJ2-7; v_call: TRBV6-1; clone_size: NA
cdr3_nt: TGTGCCATCAGTGAGGGACTAGCGGCAGATACGCAGTATTTT; cdr3_aa: CAISEGLAADTQYF; d_call: TRBD2; j_call: TRBJ2-3; v_call: TRBV10-3; clone_size: NA
cdr3_nt: TGTGCCAGCAGTCCCGGACTAGCGGGAGGCTACGAGCAGTACTTC; cdr3_aa: CASSPGLAGGYEQYF; d_call: TRBD2; j_call: TRBJ2-7; v_call: TRBV7-2; clone_size: many
cdr3_nt: TGTGCCACCTACCTAGGGCCGGGACAGGGTGCTGATGAGCAGTTCTTC; cdr3_aa: CATYLGPGQGADEQFF; d_call: TRBD1; j_call: TRBJ2-1; v_call: TRBV11-2; clone_size: few
cdr3_nt: TGTGCCAGCAAGTTTCGAGGGGCTGGCACAGATATGCAGTATTTT; cdr3_aa: CASKFRGAGTDMQYF; d_call: NA; j_call: TRBJ2-3; v_call: TRBV6-5; clone_size: NA
cdr3_nt: TGCGCCAGCAGCCGAGCGGACACACACAATGAGCAGTTCTTC; cdr3_aa: CASSRADTHNEQFF; d_call: NA; j_call: TRBJ2-1; v_call: TRBV5-1; clone_size: NA
cdr3_nt: TGTGCCAGCAGCGCCGCTAAAAGACAGGGGGCGAAAAATGAGCAGTTCTTC; cdr3_aa: CASSAAKRQGAKNEQFF; d_call: TRBD1; j_call: TRBJ2-1; v_call: TRBV9; clone_size: NA
cdr3_nt: TGCAGTGCTAGAGATACGTATCAGGCCTATGGCTACACCTTC; cdr3_aa: CSARDTYQAYGYTF; d_call: NA; j_call: TRBJ1-2; v_call: TRBV20-1; clone_size: once
cdr3_nt: TGCGCCAGCAGCCAAGGGACCGAGGGGCTGTTTCGCGGCTACACCTTC; cdr3_aa: CASSQGTEGLFRGYTF; d_call: NA; j_call: TRBJ1-2; v_call: TRBV4-1; clone_size: few
cdr3_nt: TGTGCCAGCAGTTTATTCCGGGACAGGGCGAACACTGAAGCTTTCTTT; cdr3_aa: CASSLFRDRANTEAFF; d_call: TRBD1; j_call: TRBJ1-1; v_call: TRBV28; clone_size: NA
cdr3_nt: TGTGCCAGCAGTTACTCGGGGCGGGGGCCTAGCACAGATACGCAGTATTTT; cdr3_aa: CASSYSGRGPSTDTQYF; d_call: NA; j_call: TRBJ2-3; v_call: TRBV6-6; clone_size: once
cdr3_nt: TGCAGTGCTAGAGATACAGGGAGGTCCTACAATGAGCAGTTCTTC; cdr3_aa: CSARDTGRSYNEQFF; d_call: NA; j_call: TRBJ2-1; v_call: TRBV20-1; clone_size: NA
cdr3_nt: TGTGCCAGCAGTTTATCTGTGGGTGATCAGCCCCAGCATTTT; cdr3_aa: CASSLSVGDQPQHF; d_call: NA; j_call: TRBJ1-5; v_call: TRBV12-3/TRBV12-4; clone_size: few
cdr3_nt: TGTGCCTGGAGTGAGACGGGGAACACTGAAGCTTTCTTT; cdr3_aa: CAWSETGNTEAFF; d_call: NA; j_call: TRBJ1-1; v_call: TRBV30; clone_size: NA
cdr3_nt: TGTGCCAGCAGCCTCTGGACGGTCTCTGGAAACACCATATATTTT; cdr3_aa: CASSLWTVSGNTIYF; d_call: NA; j_call: TRBJ1-3; v_call: TRBV7-2; clone_size: few
cdr3_nt: TGTGCCAGCAGCGCACAGCAGGGTCTTCTACATGGCTACACCTTC; cdr3_aa: CASSAQQGLLHGYTF; d_call: NA; j_call: TRBJ1-2; v_call: TRBV9; clone_size: NA
cdr3_nt: TGTGCCAGCAGCTTACCAACACTCCGGCCCGATACGCAGTATTTT; cdr3_aa: CASSLPTLRPDTQYF; d_call: NA; j_call: TRBJ2-3; v_call: TRBV7-9; clone_size: NA
cdr3_nt: TGTGCCAGCAGTTACTCGAGGACGGGGCTTGCCTACGAGCAGTACTTC; cdr3_aa: CASSYSRTGLAYEQYF; d_call: NA; j_call: TRBJ2-7; v_call: TRBV6-2/TRBV6-3; clone_size: NA
cdr3_nt: TGTGCCAGCAGTTATGGGCCGGGATTTGGCACTGAAGCTTTCTTT; cdr3_aa: CASSYGPGFGTEAFF; d_call: NA; j_call: TRBJ1-1; v_call: TRBV6-2/TRBV6-3; clone_size: NA
cdr3_nt: TGTGCCATCAGTGGGACCAATCAGCCCCAGCATTTT; cdr3_aa: CAISGTNQPQHF; d_call: NA; j_call: TRBJ1-5; v_call: TRBV10-3; clone_size: NA
cdr3_nt: TGTGCCTGCAGCCAAGTGGGAAATTCCTATGGCTACACCTTC; cdr3_aa: CACSQVGNSYGYTF; d_call: NA; j_call: TRBJ1-2; v_call: TRBV4-2; clone_size: NA
cdr3_nt: TGTGCCAGCTCACCGCAGGGGGGCCCCAACGAGCAGTACTTC; cdr3_aa: CASSPQGGPNEQYF; d_call: NA; j_call: TRBJ2-7; v_call: TRBV18; clone_size: NA
cdr3_nt: TGCGCCAGCAGCGTACAGGGGGCGGCGGATGGCTACACCTTC; cdr3_aa: CASSVQGAADGYTF; d_call: TRBD1; j_call: TRBJ1-2; v_call: TRBV7-8; clone_size: NA
cdr3_nt: TGCGCCAGCAGCCGAGGACTAGCGGGAGGACCTTACGAGCAGTACTTC; cdr3_aa: CASSRGLAGGPYEQYF; d_call: TRBD2; j_call: TRBJ2-7; v_call: TRBV4-3; clone_size: many
cdr3_nt: TGTGCCAGCAGTTCCTATTACAGGGGCCGTGAAGCCAAAAACATTCAGTACTTC; cdr3_aa: CASSSYYRGREAKNIQYF; d_call: TRBD1; j_call: TRBJ2-4; v_call: TRBV12-3/TRBV12-4; clone_size: NA
cdr3_nt: TGTGCCAGCAGTCGTCGACTAGCGAGGAGCTCCTACAATGAGCAGTTCTTC; cdr3_aa: CASSRRLARSSYNEQFF; d_call: TRBD2; j_call: TRBJ2-1; v_call: TRBV27; clone_size: few
cdr3_nt: TGTGCCAGCAGCGTCTCAGCTAACTATGGCTACACCTTC; cdr3_aa: CASSVSANYGYTF; d_call: NA; j_call: TRBJ1-2; v_call: TRBV14; clone_size: NA
cdr3_nt: TGCAGTGCTCCCCGGGCTAGCGGGGGGGCGGATACGCAGTATTTT; cdr3_aa: CSAPRASGGADTQYF; d_call: TRBD2; j_call: TRBJ2-3; v_call: TRBV20-1; clone_size: NA
cdr3_nt: TGTGCCAGCAGCGTAGGCCCCAGAGTCTCCTACGAGCAGTACTTC; cdr3_aa: CASSVGPRVSYEQYF; d_call: NA; j_call: TRBJ2-7; v_call: TRBV9; clone_size: few
cdr3_nt: TGTGCCAGCAGCTTAGTTGGACTAGGGGACTACGAGCAGTACTTC; cdr3_aa: CASSLVGLGDYEQYF; d_call: TRBD2; j_call: TRBJ2-7; v_call: TRBV7-2; clone_size: NA
cdr3_nt: TGTGCCAGCAGCCAAGATTACGACCGGCGGTCCTACGAGCAGTACTTC; cdr3_aa: CASSQDYDRRSYEQYF; d_call: NA; j_call: TRBJ2-7; v_call: TRBV3-1; clone_size: few
cdr3_nt: TGTGCCAGCAGCCAGTTAAATGGAGGGCTCCTCTATGGCTACACCTTC; cdr3_aa: CASSQLNGGLLYGYTF; d_call: NA; j_call: TRBJ1-2; v_call: TRBV3-1; clone_size: NA
cdr3_nt: TGTGCCAGCAGCGGATGGGACATCCGATCGCCCCAGCATTTT; cdr3_aa: CASSGWDIRSPQHF; d_call: NA; j_call: TRBJ1-5; v_call: TRBV7-9; clone_size: few
cdr3_nt: TGTGCCAGCAACCGATGTCGTACAGGATTCTACGAGCAGTACTTC; cdr3_aa: CASNRCRTGFYEQYF; d_call: NA; j_call: TRBJ2-7; v_call: TRBV9; clone_size: few
cdr3_nt: TGTGCCAGCAGTGAATTGGTAGATACGCAGTATTTT; cdr3_aa: CASSELVDTQYF; d_call: NA; j_call: TRBJ2-3; v_call: TRBV25-1; clone_size: many
cdr3_nt: TGCGCCAGCAGCCCTACTCTTGGAGGGCGTAACACTGAAGCTTTCTTT; cdr3_aa: CASSPTLGGRNTEAFF; d_call: NA; j_call: TRBJ1-1; v_call: TRBV5-1; clone_size: NA